The 19 T cell receptor beta chains presented below share a single source sample, sequenced in a study of blood T cell repertoires in COVID-19. Generated by immunoSEQ multiplex PCR, the TCRdb table keeps only in-frame clones and is missing some. The sample has about 200,000 clones; about 82% are singletons. The sequencing input was peripheral blood. The source of these receptors is a man between 60 and 75 years old with COVID-19, enrolled during active disease.

As concerns this clone: The sample holds other DNA sequences that translate to the same CDR3. The V and J genes are TRBV7-2 and TRBJ1-1; 7 nucleotides align to TRBD1. Trimming removed 2 bases from V and 1 base from J; junction bases left unmatched: 1. Germline CDR1 and CDR2: SGHTA and FQGNSA. The CDR3 has 14 amino acids. CDR3 sequence: CASSLRQGNTEAFF. The CDR3 coding sequence is TGTGCCAGCAGCTTAAGACAGGGGAACACTGAAGCTTTCTTT.

The V and J genes are TRBV10-2 and TRBJ2-5; no clear D gene. Germline CDR1 WSHSY, CDR2 SAAADI. Trimming took off 3 bases at V and 4 bases at J, with 9 bases between the two ends. The CDR3 runs 13 residues. This chain's CDR3 is CASSERARETQYF. The CDR3 DNA sequence: TGCGCCAGCAGTGAACGAGCGCGAGAGACCCAGTACTTC.

This clone was seen just once. This chain links TRBV5-1 with TRBJ2-5, with 12 bases matching TRBD1. The CDR3 spans 15 residues. From germline, CDR1 is SGHRS and CDR2 YFSETQ. V dropped 3 bases and J dropped 4; count of bases not matched to a gene: 4. The CDR3 spells CASSSGQGAPETQYF. CDR3 sequence (DNA): TGCGCCAGCAGCTCGGGACAGGGGGCACCAGAGACCCAGTACTTC.

This rearrangement joins TRBV6-5 to TRBJ2-1, with D possibly being TRBD2 (6 bases). The CDR3 runs 15 residues. Per the germline V gene, CDR1 is MNHEY and CDR2 is SVGAGI. V lost 6 bases and J 10 bases, leaving 22 bases between the germline ends. The CDR3 protein is CASRRAGTILGEQFF. The CDR3 DNA is TGTGCCAGCAGGAGAGCGGGCACGATCCTGGGGGAGCAGTTCTTC.

This clone was picked up one time. CDR3 residues: CASSLGTGTGALEQYF. The CDR3 DNA follows: TGCGCCAGCAGCTTGGGTACGGGGACAGGGGCCCTAGAGCAGTACTTC. This chain connects TRBV5-1 to TRBJ2-7, with TRBD1 identical over 10 bases. Germline CDR1 and CDR2: SGHRS and YFSETQ. V dropped 0 bases and J dropped 7; count of bases not matched to a gene: 10. The CDR3 contains 16 residues.

The rearrangement joins TRBV5-8 to TRBJ1-2; 8 bases match TRBD1. Per germline, CDR1 SGHTS and CDR2 YDEGEE. V lost 4 bases and J lost 6; bases outside the gene matches: 11. The CDR3 runs 15 residues. CDR3 sequence reads: CASSRRTGKEDGYTF. CDR3 nucleotide sequence: TGTGCCAGCAGCCGAAGGACAGGGAAAGAGGATGGCTACACCTTC.

The chain combines TRBV6-5 with TRBJ2-2, with 10 positions matching TRBD1. The CDR3 spans 14 residues. The germline gives CDR1 MNHEY, CDR2 SVGAGI. V lost 9 bases, J lost 1 base, and 2 bases stayed unmatched. The CDR3 is CASWDRGNTGELFF. CDR3 sequence (DNA): TGTGCCAGTTGGGACAGGGGGAACACCGGGGAGCTGTTTTTT.

V gene TRBV5-1 combines with J gene TRBJ2-7; 11 nucleotides match TRBD2. This CDR3 is 18 amino acids long. V trimming: 0 bases; J trimming: 2 bases; junction bases outside the gene matches: 10. Germline-derived CDR1 and CDR2 are SGHRS and YFSETQ. The CDR3 DNA is TGCGCCAGCAGCTTGGAGTCTTGGCTAGCGGGAGGCGCCTACGAGCAGTACTTC. Translating it yields CASSLESWLAGGAYEQYF. Based on the CDR3 plus reference TRBV5-1 and TRBJ2-7, the full variable domain is KAGVTQTPRYLIKTRGQQVTLSCSPISGHRSVSWYQQTPGQGLQFLFEYFSETQRNKGNFPGRFSGRQFSNSRSEMNVSTLELGDSALYLCASSLESWLAGGAYEQYFGPGTRLTVT.

The table lists this clone with a few counts. The chain couples TRBV7-2 to TRBJ2-7; 8 nucleotides match TRBD1. Trimming removed 6 bases from V and 3 bases from J; junction bases left unmatched: 7. CDR3 length equals 14 residues. CDR1 and CDR2 (germline): SGHTA, FQGNSA. The CDR3 protein is CASRTGQGGYEQYF. The CDR3, as DNA: TGTGCCAGCAGGACTGGACAGGGCGGCTACGAGCAGTACTTC.

The chain links TRBV5-1 to TRBJ2-5, with D perhaps matching TRBD2 (5 bases). Germline V lookup: CDR1 SGHRS, CDR2 YFSETQ. The CDR3 has 15 residues. The V and J ends lost 4 bases and 2 bases respectively, with 15 bases between them. The CDR3 coding sequence is TGCGCCAGCAGCCCGGGCAGTAGCGAACAAGAGACCCAGTACTTC. Translating it yields CASSPGSSEQETQYF.

This CDR3 reads CASSLTGNSGNTIYF. The CDR3 DNA follows: TGCGCCAGCAGCTTGACAGGGAACTCTGGAAACACCATATATTTT. J is TRBJ1-3 and V is TRBV5-1, with a tentative D call TRBD1 (6 bases). The CDR3 sequence is 15 residues long. Trimming removed 1 base at V and 0 bases at J, with 8 bases between. Looked up from germline, CDR1 is SGHRS and CDR2 is YFSETQ.

The sample holds a few counts of this clone. This rearrangement joins TRBV28 to TRBJ1-6, with TRBD1 as a possible D gene (6 bases). V was shortened by 4 bases and J by 9 bases, with 16 bases between the two germline ends. This CDR3 contains 15 residues. Germline CDR1 is MDHEN and CDR2 is SYDVKM. This chain's CDR3 is CASSSGADGPSPLHF. CDR3 nucleotides: TGTGCCAGCAGTTCAGGGGCGGATGGCCCTTCACCCCTCCACTTT.

This sequence joins TRBV5-1 and TRBJ1-5, with a possible D match to TRBD1 (6 bases). CDR1 SGHRS and CDR2 YFSETQ come from the germline V gene. Trimming took 0 bases from V and 6 from J, leaving 10 bases between them. The CDR3 runs to 14 residues. As DNA, the CDR3 is TGCGCCAGCAGCTTGGAACAGGGTTCTCAGCCCCAGCATTTT. Translating gives CASSLEQGSQPQHF.

This chain joins TRBV3-1 (or the pseudogene TRBV3-2) and TRBJ1-2; a possible D gene is TRBD1 (5 bases). Germline loops: CDR1 LGHDT, CDR2 YNNKEL (reference sequence). The CDR3 is 13 residues long. Trimming removed 6 bases from V and 8 bases from J, with 16 bases in between. CDR3 residues: CASRRAGDLGYTF. The CDR3 nucleotides are TGTGCCAGCAGACGAGCGGGGGATCTGGGCTACACCTTC.

The chain links TRBV19 to TRBJ2-7; the D is unclear. The CDR3 is 13 residues long. V gave up 5 bases and J gave up 4 bases, with 12 bases separating them. CDR1 and CDR2 (germline): LNHDA, SQIVND (reference sequence). CDR3: CASSANRVYEQYF. The CDR3 DNA sequence: TGTGCCAGTAGTGCCAACAGAGTTTACGAGCAGTACTTC.

V is TRBV12-5 and J is TRBJ2-7; perhaps TRBD1 as D (6 bases). V shed 2 bases and J shed 1 base, with 12 bases lying between them. This CDR3 is 15 amino acids long. Germline loops: CDR1 LGHNT, CDR2 FRNRAP. CDR3 amino acids: CASGLIVGQSYEQYF. For the CDR3, the DNA is TGTGCTAGTGGTTTGATAGTAGGACAGTCCTACGAGCAGTACTTC.

This clone occurred once. J is TRBJ1-1 and V is TRBV12-5; 9 bases agree with TRBD1. This CDR3 spans 14 amino acids. Per germline, CDR1 LGHNT and CDR2 FRNRAP. J was trimmed by 8 bases and V by 5 bases; bases with no gene match: 9. CDR3 sequence reads: CASGPGQGLVEAFF. The CDR3 DNA follows: TGTGCTAGTGGTCCGGGACAGGGTTTGGTCGAAGCTTTCTTT.

This chain joins TRBV12-3 or TRBV12-4 and TRBJ2-5; D gene unclear. This CDR3 spans 11 amino acids. Trimming removed 7 bases from V and 7 bases from J, with 10 bases in between. CDR3 in DNA: TGTGCCAGCAACAAGAGAGGGACCCAGTACTTC. Translating gives CASNKRGTQYF.

The gene calls are TRBV6-5 and TRBJ2-3; TRBD2 matches at 8 bases. V trimming: 2 bases; J trimming: 1 base; junction bases outside the gene matches: 2. Germline loops: CDR1 MNHEY, CDR2 SVGAGI. The CDR3 has 15 amino acids. The DNA for the CDR3 is TGTGCCAGCAGTTACGGACTAGCCCGCACAGATACGCAGTATTTT. This codes for CASSYGLARTDTQYF.